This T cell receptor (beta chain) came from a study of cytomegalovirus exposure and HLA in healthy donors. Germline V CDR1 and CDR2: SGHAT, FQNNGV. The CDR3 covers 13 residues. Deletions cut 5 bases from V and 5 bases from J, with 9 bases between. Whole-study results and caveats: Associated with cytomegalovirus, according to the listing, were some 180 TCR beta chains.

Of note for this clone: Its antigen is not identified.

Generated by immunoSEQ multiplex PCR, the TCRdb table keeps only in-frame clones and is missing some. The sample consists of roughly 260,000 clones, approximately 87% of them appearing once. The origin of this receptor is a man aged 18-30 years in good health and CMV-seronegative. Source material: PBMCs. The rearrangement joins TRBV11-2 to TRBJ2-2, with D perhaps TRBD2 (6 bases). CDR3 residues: CASSQGRTGELFF. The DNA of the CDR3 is TGTGCCAGCAGCCAAGGGAGGACCGGGGAGCTGTTTTTT.